The present T cell receptor beta chain was sequenced within a study of shared clonotypes between healthy human individuals. The germline gives CDR1 SGDLS, CDR2 YYNGEE. CDR3 length: 15 amino acids. Trimming left V 0 bases short and J 2 bases short, with 10 bases between. Assay: immunoSEQ multiplex PCR; the TCRdb copy retains only in-frame clones and omits some. Found here are 650,000 to 700,000 clones, about 90% of them singletons; the top ten hold 34%. The sequence came from a man aged 18 to 30 in good health. Some clones in this sample may be carry-over from other donors' samples. This chain links TRBV9 with TRBJ2-3; D could derive from TRBD1 or TRBD2 (5 bases each). The specimen was memory CD8+ T cells from PBMCs. The subset here: CD45RO+ cells pooled with CCR7-negative TemRA cells. The chain's CDR3 is CASSVGGSYTDTQYF. The DNA for the CDR3 is TGTGCCAGCAGCGTAGGGGGGTCTTACACAGATACGCAGTATTTT.